These T cell receptor beta chains were read from a single sample in a study of blood T cell repertoires in COVID-19. This table comes from immunoSEQ multiplex PCR, and its TCRdb copy is limited to in-frame clones, with some not included. In the table there are about 84,000 clones, about three quarters of which are singletons. The sequenced sample was peripheral blood. These receptors were obtained from a man aged 50 or older with active or convalescent COVID-19. CDR3s include the opening cysteine and the closing phenylalanine or tryptophan. D genes are given only for firm matches. Clone size is given for some rows only: seen once, a few or many times, or a class if the clone is expanded.

clone size	D gene	J gene	V gene	CDR3 protein	CDR3 DNA
.	.	TRBJ2-7	TRBV7-2	CASSLDGGAYEQYF	TGTGCCAGCAGCTTAGATGGGGGGGCTTACGAGCAGTACTTC
few	.	TRBJ1-1	TRBV5-4	CASSLSGMNTEAFF	TGTGCCAGCAGCTTGTCAGGTATGAACACTGAAGCTTTCTTT
.	.	TRBJ2-1	TRBV20-1	CSLAGHNEQFF	TGCTCGTTGGCGGGACACAATGAGCAGTTCTTC
.	.	TRBJ2-3	TRBV28	CASQSRLDTDTQYF	TGTGCCAGCCAGTCGAGACTAGACACAGATACGCAGTATTTT
.	.	TRBJ2-7	TRBV11-2	CASSLGVSVLEQYF	TGTGCCAGCAGCTTAGGCGTCTCGGTGCTGGAGCAGTACTTC
.	TRBD1	TRBJ2-7	TRBV4-3	CASSLQGASEQYF	TGCGCCAGCAGCCTACAGGGGGCGAGCGAGCAGTACTTC
.	.	TRBJ2-5	TRBV7-2	CASSLWATRETQYF	TGTGCCAGCAGCTTGTGGGCCACGAGAGAGACCCAGTACTTC
few	TRBD2	TRBJ2-2	TRBV4-1	CASSQPRLAGGRDTGELFF	TGCGCCAGCAGCCAACCCCGACTAGCGGGGGGGCGGGACACCGGGGAGCTGTTTTTT
few	TRBD1	TRBJ1-5	TRBV6-5	CASRVQGNGQPQHF	TGTGCCAGCAGGGTACAGGGGAATGGTCAGCCCCAGCATTTT
.	.	TRBJ1-5	TRBV19	CASSNPRGGGNQPQHF	TGTGCCAGTAGTAACCCCCGGGGAGGAGGCAATCAGCCCCAGCATTTT
.	.	TRBJ1-2	TRBV5-1	CASSLDRDYGYTF	TGCGCCAGCAGCTTGGACAGGGACTATGGCTACACCTTC
.	.	TRBJ2-5	TRBV6-5	CASVGQETQYF	TGTGCCAGCGTGGGCCAGGAGACCCAGTACTTC
.	TRBD1	TRBJ1-3	TRBV19	CASSSPIRGLGSGNTIYF	TGTGCCAGTAGTTCCCCGATTAGGGGGCTAGGCTCTGGAAACACCATATATTTT
.	.	TRBJ2-1	TRBV7-2	CASSSGVDNEQFF	TGTGCCAGCAGCTCCGGGGTGGACAATGAGCAGTTCTTC
once	TRBD1	TRBJ1-1	TRBV10-2	CASSSGGTEAFF	TGCGCCAGCAGTTCAGGGGGTACTGAAGCTTTCTTT
once	.	TRBJ1-2	TRBV6-5	CASSYSETVGYTF	TGTGCCAGCAGTTACTCTGAGACAGTTGGCTACACCTTC
few	.	TRBJ1-1	TRBV3-1/TRBV3-2	CASSQPPTAEAFF	TGTGCCAGCAGCCAACCCCCGACAGCTGAAGCTTTCTTT
few	TRBD2	TRBJ2-3	TRBV30	CAWSVQLAGPDTQYF	TGTGCCTGGAGTGTACAACTAGCGGGGCCAGATACGCAGTATTTT
few	.	TRBJ1-3	TRBV7-3	CASSSRPGAGNTIYF	TGTGCCAGCAGCTCACGGCCAGGGGCTGGAAACACCATATATTTT